This entry lists 21 T cell receptor beta chains sequenced from one sample in a study of CD8+ T cells in alopecia areata. As for treatment: oral pan-JAK inhibitor, 5-10 mg twice daily. RNA extraction and reverse transcription yielded cDNA as sequencing template. TCRdb keeps only in-frame clones here, not all; method: immunoSEQ multiplex PCR. Altogether about 180,000 clones are present, roughly 50% being singletons, with the ten largest covering around 15%. The input for sequencing was CD4+ T cells sorted from blood, taken at roughly week 55, from a patient treated with tofacitinib. The receptors were gathered from a human donor with alopecia areata.

This clone was counted between two and nine times. This CDR3 is also generated by other DNA sequences in the sample. This sequence joins TRBV6-5 and TRBJ2-7; D possibly corresponds to TRBD1 (5 bases). The CDR3 has 12 amino acids. The V end was cut by 5 bases, the J end by 4 bases, with 9 bases between. Looked up from germline, CDR1 is MNHEY and CDR2 is SVGAGI. The CDR3 here is CASSQGGYEQYF. CDR3 DNA: TGTGCCAGCAGTCAGGGTGGGTACGAGCAGTACTTC.

This clone was observed a handful of times. This chain joins TRBV6-5 and TRBJ2-5; D uncertain. V was clipped by 3 bases and J by 0 bases, with 8 bases between them. Germline CDR1 is MNHEY and CDR2 is SVGAGI. CDR3 length: 14 residues. CDR3 bases: TGTGCCAGCAGTTATACACCGTACCAAGAGACCCAGTACTTC. Its translation is CASSYTPYQETQYF.

The chain couples TRBV7-2 to TRBJ1-2; 7 bases line up with TRBD1. Germline V CDR1 and CDR2: SGHTA, FQGNSA. With V trimmed by 0 bases and J by 3 bases, 10 bases remained unmatched. There are 17 residues in the CDR3. The CDR3 nucleotides read TGTGCCAGCAGCTTAGCCGACCTCGGACAGGATTACTATGGCTACACCTTC. Protein sequence: CASSLADLGQDYYGYTF. Full variable domain (rest looked up from reference TRBV7-2 and TRBJ1-2): GAGVSQSPSNKVTEKGKDVELRCDPISGHTALYWYRQSLGQGLEFLIYFQGNSAPDKSGLPSDRFSAERTGGSVSTLTIQRTQQEDSAVYLCASSLADLGQDYYGYTFGSGTRLTVV.

The V and J genes are TRBV4-2 and TRBJ2-6; unclear D gene. The V gene lost 0 bases and the J gene lost 0 bases, with 9 bases spanning the gap. Germline assignment: CDR1 LGHNA and CDR2 YNFKEQ. The CDR3 has 17 amino acids. The CDR3 bases are TGTGCCAGCAGCCAAGAGAGTAGCCCCTCTGGGGCCAACGTCCTGACTTTC. It codes for CASSQESSPSGANVLTF.

The V call is TRBV6-6, the J call TRBJ2-5, with 10 bases fitting TRBD1. The V and J ends lost 5 bases and 5 bases, in that order; junction bases with no gene match: 8. CDR1 and CDR2 from the germline V gene are MNHNY and SVGAGI (reference sequence). The CDR3 is made up of 15 amino acids. The CDR3 nucleotides read TGTGCCAGCAGTCATCACGGGACAGGGGCCGAGACCCAGTACTTC. It translates to CASSHHGTGAETQYF.

The rearrangement joins TRBV9 to TRBJ2-1, with D tentatively TRBD2 (6 bases). Between the trimmed V and J ends, which lost 4 bases and 0 bases, there was a span of 14 bases. CDR3 length: 16 residues. The germline gives CDR1 SGDLS, CDR2 YYNGEE. The CDR3 loop reads CASSPGGGSSYNEQFF. The CDR3 DNA reads as TGTGCCAGCAGCCCTGGTGGGGGGAGCTCCTACAATGAGCAGTTCTTC.

The count of this clone is one. The rearrangement joins TRBV6-6 to TRBJ1-1, with D possibly being TRBD1 (6 bases). This CDR3 contains 16 residues. Trimming took off 5 bases at V and 3 bases at J, with 19 bases between the two ends. Germline-derived CDR1 and CDR2 are MNHNY and SVGAGI (reference sequence). The CDR3 DNA reads TGTGCCAGCAGTCGCCAGATCAACAGGGCGGACACTGAAGCTTTCTTT. It encodes CASSRQINRADTEAFF.

This chain connects TRBV30 to TRBJ1-2; no clear D gene. Per the germline V gene, CDR1 is GTSNPN and CDR2 is SVGIG (reference sequence). This CDR3 is 13 amino acids long. The V end was cut by 2 bases, the J end by 4 bases, with 11 bases between. CDR3 in DNA: TGTGCCTGGAGTTACGGGGATGTCTATGGCTACACCTTC. Its protein is CAWSYGDVYGYTF.

The chain uses TRBV6-5 and TRBJ2-7, with 7 bases identical to TRBD1. The CDR3 sequence is 14 residues long. CDR1 is MNHEY, CDR2 SVGAGI, per germline. The trim removed 6 bases at V and 2 bases at J, leaving 7 bases unmatched. CDR3 protein: CASSTGTDTYEQYF. In DNA, the CDR3 is TGTGCCAGCAGCACCGGGACAGATACCTACGAGCAGTACTTC.

The chain uses TRBV5-6 and TRBJ1-4; weak D call: TRBD1 (5 bases). V gave up 6 bases and J gave up 7 bases, with 19 bases separating them. CDR1 is SGHDT and CDR2 is YYEEEE in the germline V gene. CDR3 length: 15 residues. The CDR3 sequence: CASKGWRDEIEKLFF. CDR3 coding DNA: TGTGCCAGCAAAGGGTGGAGGGACGAGATTGAAAAACTGTTTTTT.

This clone has only a few counts. CDR3 sequence: CASSIKGVRNIQYF. Here the CDR3 DNA reads TGTGCCAGTAGTATAAAGGGGGTTAGAAACATTCAGTACTTC. The chain carries TRBV19 and TRBJ2-4; the D gene is possibly TRBD1 (6 bases). V gave up 2 bases and J gave up 6 bases, with 11 bases separating them. Germline V gives CDR1 LNHDA, CDR2 SQIVND (reference sequence). The CDR3 totals 14 residues.

The chain combines TRBV6-6 with TRBJ2-5; weak D call: TRBD2 (6 bases). The CDR3 has 14 residues. Trimming stripped 6 bases from V and 1 base from J, with 12 bases between. Looked up from germline, CDR1 is MNHNY and CDR2 is SVGAGI (reference sequence). The CDR3 DNA is TGTGCCAGCAGGAGTAGCGGAATCCAAGAGACCCAGTACTTC. As protein: CASRSSGIQETQYF.

The chain employs TRBV5-1 and TRBJ2-3; 9 nucleotides agree with TRBD1. This CDR3 is 15 amino acids long. The junction had 2 bases not matched to a gene; V was cut back by 3 bases and J by 0 bases. The germline gives CDR1 SGHRS, CDR2 YFSETQ. The CDR3 sequence: CASSSTGGSTDTQYF. The CDR3 coding sequence is TGCGCCAGCAGCTCGACAGGGGGGAGCACAGATACGCAGTATTTT.

This clone was recorded once. The chain joins TRBV2 to TRBJ2-5; D not certain. The V gene's germline CDR1 is SNHLY and CDR2 FYNNEI. The length of the CDR3 is 16 residues. Trimming took off 1 base at V and 5 bases at J, with 17 bases between the two ends. The CDR3 protein is CASSEDGIRGGETQYF. In DNA, the CDR3 is TGTGCCAGCAGTGAAGACGGTATACGAGGCGGTGAGACCCAGTACTTC.

This sequence joins TRBV27 and TRBJ1-2; TRBD1 matches at 7 bases. V lost 4 bases to trimming and J lost 4 bases; unmatched junction nucleotides: 3. The CDR3 is made up of 13 amino acids. Germline V gives CDR1 MNHEY, CDR2 SMNVEV (reference sequence). CDR3 protein: CASSSAGGYGYTF. DNA for the CDR3: TGTGCCAGCAGTTCGGCAGGGGGCTATGGCTACACCTTC.

The chain is built from TRBV30 and TRBJ2-2, with TRBD2 identical over 9 bases. Germline V gene sequence: CDR1 GTSNPN, CDR2 SVGIG (reference sequence). V was clipped by 5 bases and J by 2 bases; unmatched bases: 0. CDR3 length: 13 amino acids. The CDR3 DNA is TGTGCCTGGGGGACTAGCAACACCGGGGAGCTGTTTTTT. Amino acid sequence: CAWGTSNTGELFF.

The chain couples TRBV7-9 to TRBJ2-5; D is perhaps TRBD1 (5 bases). Trimming stripped 5 bases from V and 2 bases from J, with 9 bases between. Per the germline V gene, CDR1 is SEHNR and CDR2 is FQNEAQ (reference sequence). The CDR3 is 13 residues long. The CDR3 nucleotides read TGTGCCAGCAGCAGACAGAAACAAGAGACCCAGTACTTC. Translation: CASSRQKQETQYF.

This clone was recorded only once. The V call is TRBV30, the J call TRBJ2-7, with 14 bases matching TRBD2. The germline CDR1 and CDR2 sequences are GTSNPN and SVGIG (reference sequence). With V trimmed by 5 bases and J by 3 bases, 3 bases remained unmatched. The CDR3 runs 14 residues. The CDR3 DNA reads as TGTGCCTGGGGACTAGCGGGGGGTTACTACGAGCAGTACTTC. Amino acids: CAWGLAGGYYEQYF. Full variable domain (remainder filled in from reference TRBV30 and TRBJ2-7): SQTIHQWPATLVQPVGSPLSLECTVEGTSNPNLYWYRQAAGRGLQLLFYSVGIGQISSEVPQNLSASRPQDRQFILSSKKLLLSDSGFYLCAWGLAGGYYEQYFGPGTRLTVT.

A few counts support this clone. The genes are TRBV5-5 and TRBJ1-5, with TRBD1 matching 8 bases. The length of the CDR3 is 14 residues. CDR1 is SGHKS and CDR2 is YYEKEE in the germline V gene (reference sequence). Trimming removed 3 bases from V and 4 bases from J; junction bases left unmatched: 3. Written as DNA, the CDR3 is TGTGCCAGCAGCTGGGACAGGACTAATCAGCCCCAGCATTTT. Protein: CASSWDRTNQPQHF.

The rearrangement joins TRBV7-9 to TRBJ1-1, with TRBD1 matching 7 bases. From germline, CDR1 is SEHNR and CDR2 FQNEAQ (reference sequence). This CDR3 is 13 amino acids long. With V trimmed by 5 bases and J by 11 bases, 11 bases remained unmatched. The CDR3 region is CASSLSDRARAFF. The CDR3 coding sequence is TGTGCCAGCAGCCTAAGTGACAGGGCGAGGGCTTTCTTT.

This clone was detected only once. The chain recombines TRBV29-1 with TRBJ2-3; 8 bases fit TRBD2. This CDR3 spans 15 amino acids. J lost 0 bases, V lost 4 bases, and 6 bases had no gene match. Per the germline V gene, CDR1 is SQVTM and CDR2 is ANQGSEA. CDR3 sequence (DNA): TGCAGCGTTGCAGAGATAGCGGGAAGCACAGATACGCAGTATTTT. Encoded protein: CSVAEIAGSTDTQYF.